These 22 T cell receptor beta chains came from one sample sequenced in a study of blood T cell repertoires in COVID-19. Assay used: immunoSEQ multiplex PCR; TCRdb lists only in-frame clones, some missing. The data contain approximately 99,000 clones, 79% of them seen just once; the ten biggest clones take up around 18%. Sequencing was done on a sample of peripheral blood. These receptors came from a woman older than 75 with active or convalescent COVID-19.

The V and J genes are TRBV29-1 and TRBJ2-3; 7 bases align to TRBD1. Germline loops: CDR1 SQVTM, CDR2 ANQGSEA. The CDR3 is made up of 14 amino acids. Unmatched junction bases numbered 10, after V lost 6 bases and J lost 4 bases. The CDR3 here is CSVSKGGEADTQYF. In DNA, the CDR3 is TGCAGCGTGTCCAAAGGGGGCGAGGCAGATACGCAGTATTTT.

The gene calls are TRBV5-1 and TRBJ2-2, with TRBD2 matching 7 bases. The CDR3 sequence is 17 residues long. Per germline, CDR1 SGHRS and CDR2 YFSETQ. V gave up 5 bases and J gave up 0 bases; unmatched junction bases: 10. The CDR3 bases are TGCGCCAGCAGAGACCCCTTACGGGGGGCGAACACCGGGGAGCTGTTTTTT. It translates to CASRDPLRGANTGELFF.

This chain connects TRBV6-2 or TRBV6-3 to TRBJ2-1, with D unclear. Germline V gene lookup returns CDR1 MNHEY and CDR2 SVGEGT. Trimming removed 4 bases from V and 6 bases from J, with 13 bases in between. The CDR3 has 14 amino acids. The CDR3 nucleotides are TGTGCCAGCAGTTCTACAGAATTCCCCAATGAGCAGTTCTTC. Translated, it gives CASSSTEFPNEQFF.

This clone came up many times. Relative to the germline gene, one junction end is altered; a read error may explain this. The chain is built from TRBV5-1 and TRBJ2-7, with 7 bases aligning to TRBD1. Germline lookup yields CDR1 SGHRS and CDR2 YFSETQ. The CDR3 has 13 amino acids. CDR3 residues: CASSTGTVEEQYF. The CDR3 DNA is TGTGCCAGCAGCACGGGGACAGTTGAGGAGCAGTACTTC.

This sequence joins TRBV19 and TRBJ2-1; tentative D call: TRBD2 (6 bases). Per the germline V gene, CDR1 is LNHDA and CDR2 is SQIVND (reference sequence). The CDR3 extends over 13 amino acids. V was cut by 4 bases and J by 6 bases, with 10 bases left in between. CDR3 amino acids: CASSNLGGNEQFF. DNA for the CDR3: TGTGCCAGTAGTAACCTGGGGGGCAATGAGCAGTTCTTC.

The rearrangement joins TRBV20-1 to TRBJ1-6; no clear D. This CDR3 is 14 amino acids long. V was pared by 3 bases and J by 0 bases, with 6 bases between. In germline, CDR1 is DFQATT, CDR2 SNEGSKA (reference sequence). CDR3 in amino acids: CSASRSSYNSPLHF. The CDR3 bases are TGCAGTGCTAGTAGGAGCTCCTATAATTCACCCCTCCACTTT.

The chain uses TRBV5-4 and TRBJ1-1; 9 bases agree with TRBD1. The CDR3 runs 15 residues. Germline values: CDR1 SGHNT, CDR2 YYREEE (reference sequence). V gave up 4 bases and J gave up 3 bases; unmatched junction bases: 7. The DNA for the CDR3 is TGTGCCAGCAGCCCACCGGGACAGGGTTACACTGAAGCTTTCTTT. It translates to CASSPPGQGYTEAFF.

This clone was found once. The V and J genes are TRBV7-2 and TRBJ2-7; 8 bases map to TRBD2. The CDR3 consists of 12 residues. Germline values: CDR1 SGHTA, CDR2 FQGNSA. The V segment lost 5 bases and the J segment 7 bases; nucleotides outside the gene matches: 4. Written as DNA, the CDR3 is TGTGCCAGCAGCCCCGGGACTAGGGAGCAGTACTTC. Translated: CASSPGTREQYF. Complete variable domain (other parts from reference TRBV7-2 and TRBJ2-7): GAGVSQSPSNKVTEKGKDVELRCDPISGHTALYWYRQSLGQGLEFLIYFQGNSAPDKSGLPSDRFSAERTGGSVSTLTIQRTQQEDSAVYLCASSPGTREQYFGPGTRLTVT.

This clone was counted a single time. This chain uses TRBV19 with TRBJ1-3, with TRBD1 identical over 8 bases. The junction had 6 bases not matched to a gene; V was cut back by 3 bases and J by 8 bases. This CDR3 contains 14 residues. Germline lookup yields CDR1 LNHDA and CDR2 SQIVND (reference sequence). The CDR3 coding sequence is TGTGCCAGTAGTATCCCCGACAGGGGTGACACCATATATTTT. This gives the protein CASSIPDRGDTIYF. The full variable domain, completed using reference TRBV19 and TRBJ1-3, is DGGITQSPKYLFRKEGQNVTLSCEQNLNHDAMYWYRQDPGQGLRLIYYSQIVNDFQKGDIAEGYSVSREKKESFPLTVTSAQKNPTAFYLCASSIPDRGDTIYFGEGSWLTVV.

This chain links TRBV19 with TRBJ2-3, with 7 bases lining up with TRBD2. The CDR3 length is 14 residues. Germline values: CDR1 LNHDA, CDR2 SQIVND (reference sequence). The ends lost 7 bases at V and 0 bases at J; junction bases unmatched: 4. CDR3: CASKGSGSTDTQYF. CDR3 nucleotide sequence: TGTGCCAGTAAGGGTAGCGGGAGCACAGATACGCAGTATTTT.

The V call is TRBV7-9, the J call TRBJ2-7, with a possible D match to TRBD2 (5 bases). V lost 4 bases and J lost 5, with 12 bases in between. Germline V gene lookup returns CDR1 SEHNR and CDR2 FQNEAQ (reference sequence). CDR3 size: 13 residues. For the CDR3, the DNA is TGTGCCAGCAGCTCCCCTATCGGGGACGAGCAGTACTTC. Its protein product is CASSSPIGDEQYF.

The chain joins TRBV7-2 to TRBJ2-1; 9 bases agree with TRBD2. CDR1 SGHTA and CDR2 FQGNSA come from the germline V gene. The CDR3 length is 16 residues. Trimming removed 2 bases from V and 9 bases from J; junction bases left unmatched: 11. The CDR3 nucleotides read TGTGCCAGCAGCTTAATAGCGGGAGATGCTTGGGGTGAGCAGTTCTTC. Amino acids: CASSLIAGDAWGEQFF. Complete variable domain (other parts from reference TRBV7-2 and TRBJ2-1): GAGVSQSPSNKVTEKGKDVELRCDPISGHTALYWYRQSLGQGLEFLIYFQGNSAPDKSGLPSDRFSAERTGGSVSTLTIQRTQQEDSAVYLCASSLIAGDAWGEQFFGPGTRLTVL.

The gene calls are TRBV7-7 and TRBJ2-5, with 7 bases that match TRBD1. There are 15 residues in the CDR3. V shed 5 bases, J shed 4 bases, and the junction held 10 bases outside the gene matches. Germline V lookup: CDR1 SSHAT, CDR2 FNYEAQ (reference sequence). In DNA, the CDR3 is TGTGCCAGCAGCGGAAACAGGGGCGTCAGAGAGACCCAGTACTTC. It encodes CASSGNRGVRETQYF.

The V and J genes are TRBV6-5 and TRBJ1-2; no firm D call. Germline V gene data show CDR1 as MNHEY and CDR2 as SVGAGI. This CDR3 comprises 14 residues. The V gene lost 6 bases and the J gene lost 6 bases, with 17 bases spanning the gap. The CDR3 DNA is TGTGCCAGCAGCCCCGAAAGCCGTTTGCATGGCTACACCTTC. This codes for CASSPESRLHGYTF.

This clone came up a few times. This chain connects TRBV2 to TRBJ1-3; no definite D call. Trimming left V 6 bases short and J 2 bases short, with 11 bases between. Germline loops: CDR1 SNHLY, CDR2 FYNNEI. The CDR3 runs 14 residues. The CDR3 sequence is CASRDRTTGNTIYF. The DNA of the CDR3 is TGTGCCAGCAGGGATAGGACTACTGGAAACACCATATATTTT.

The DNA for the CDR3 is TGCGCCAGCAGCCAAGATCAGACTATCGGCTCCTACAATGAGCAGTTCTTC. Residues: CASSQDQTIGSYNEQFF. The gene calls are TRBV4-1 and TRBJ2-1; D may be TRBD2 (5 bases). The CDR3 runs 17 residues. Germline V gene data show CDR1 as MGHRA and CDR2 as YSYEKL. Trimming stripped 0 bases from V and 0 bases from J, with 12 bases between.

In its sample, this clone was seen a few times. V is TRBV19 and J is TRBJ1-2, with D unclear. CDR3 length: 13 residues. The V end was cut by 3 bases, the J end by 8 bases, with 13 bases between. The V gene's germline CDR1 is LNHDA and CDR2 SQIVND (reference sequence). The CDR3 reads CASSMKEDLGYTF. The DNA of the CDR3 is TGTGCCAGTAGTATGAAGGAGGATCTGGGCTACACCTTC.

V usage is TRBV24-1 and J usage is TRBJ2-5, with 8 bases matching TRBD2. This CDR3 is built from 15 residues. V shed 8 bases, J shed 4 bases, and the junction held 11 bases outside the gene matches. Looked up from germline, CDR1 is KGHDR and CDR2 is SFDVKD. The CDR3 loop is CATKRSGLAGETQYF. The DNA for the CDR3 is TGTGCCACCAAACGTAGCGGACTAGCAGGAGAGACCCAGTACTTC.

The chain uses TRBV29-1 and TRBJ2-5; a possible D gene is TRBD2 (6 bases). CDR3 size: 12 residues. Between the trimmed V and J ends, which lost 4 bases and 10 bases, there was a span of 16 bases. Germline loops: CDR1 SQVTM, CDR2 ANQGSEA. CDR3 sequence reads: CSVVWGVEDQYF. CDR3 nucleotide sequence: TGCAGCGTTGTGTGGGGGGTGGAGGACCAGTACTTC.

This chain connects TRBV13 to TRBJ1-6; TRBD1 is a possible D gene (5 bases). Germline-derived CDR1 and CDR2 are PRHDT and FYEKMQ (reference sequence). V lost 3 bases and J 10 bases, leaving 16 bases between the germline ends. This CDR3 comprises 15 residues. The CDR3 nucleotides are TGTGCCAGCAGCTTTCGGCCAAGGGGAGGATCACCCCTCCACTTT. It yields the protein CASSFRPRGGSPLHF.

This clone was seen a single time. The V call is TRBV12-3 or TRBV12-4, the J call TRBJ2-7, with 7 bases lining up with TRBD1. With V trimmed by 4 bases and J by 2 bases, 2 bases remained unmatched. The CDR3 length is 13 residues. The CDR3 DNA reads TGTGCCAGCAGTTCGGGGACAGCCTACGAGCAGTACTTC. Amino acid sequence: CASSSGTAYEQYF.

This CDR3 is CATSRTGQGTDTQYF. As DNA, the CDR3 is TGTGCCACCAGCAGGACGGGACAGGGCACAGATACGCAGTATTTT. The chain carries TRBV15 and TRBJ2-3; TRBD1 agrees at 8 bases. Trimming took 3 bases from V and 1 from J; bases not matched to a gene: 3. CDR1 is LNHNV and CDR2 is YYDKDF in the germline V gene (reference sequence). The CDR3 sequence is 15 residues long. Full variable domain (remainder filled in from reference TRBV15 and TRBJ2-3): DAMVIQNPRYQVTQFGKPVTLSCSQTLNHNVMYWYQQKSSQAPKLLFHYYDKDFNNEADTPDNFQSRRPNTSFCFLDIRSPGLGDTAMYLCATSRTGQGTDTQYFGPGTRLTVL.